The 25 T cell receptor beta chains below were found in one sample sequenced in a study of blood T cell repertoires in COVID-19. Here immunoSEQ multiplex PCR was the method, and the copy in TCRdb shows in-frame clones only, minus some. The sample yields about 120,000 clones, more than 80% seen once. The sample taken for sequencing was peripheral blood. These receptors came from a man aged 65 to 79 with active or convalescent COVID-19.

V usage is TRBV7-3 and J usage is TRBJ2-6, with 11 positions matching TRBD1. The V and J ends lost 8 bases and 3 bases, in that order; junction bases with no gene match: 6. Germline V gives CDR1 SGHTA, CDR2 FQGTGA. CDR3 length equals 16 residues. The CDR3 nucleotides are TGTGCCAGCGGACAGGGGGCGTTCGGTGGGGCCAACGTCCTGACTTTC. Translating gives CASGQGAFGGANVLTF. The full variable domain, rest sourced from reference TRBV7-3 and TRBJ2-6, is GAGVSQTPSNKVTEKGKYVELRCDPISGHTALYWYRQSLGQGPEFLIYFQGTGAADDSGLPNDRFFAVRPEGSVSTLKIQRTERGDSAVYLCASGQGAFGGANVLTFGAGSRLTVL.

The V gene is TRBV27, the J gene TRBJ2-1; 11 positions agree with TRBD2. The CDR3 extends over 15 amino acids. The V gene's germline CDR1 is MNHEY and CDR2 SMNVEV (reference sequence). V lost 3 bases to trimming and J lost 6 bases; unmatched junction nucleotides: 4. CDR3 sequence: CASSFTSGRINEQFF. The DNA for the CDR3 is TGTGCCAGCAGTTTCACTAGCGGGAGAATCAATGAGCAGTTCTTC.

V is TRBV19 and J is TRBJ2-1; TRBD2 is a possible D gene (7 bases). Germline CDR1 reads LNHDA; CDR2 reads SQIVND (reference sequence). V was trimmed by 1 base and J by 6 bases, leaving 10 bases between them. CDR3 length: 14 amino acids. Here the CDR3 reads CASSIGGGGNEQFF. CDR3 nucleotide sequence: TGTGCCAGTAGTATAGGGGGAGGGGGCAATGAGCAGTTCTTC.

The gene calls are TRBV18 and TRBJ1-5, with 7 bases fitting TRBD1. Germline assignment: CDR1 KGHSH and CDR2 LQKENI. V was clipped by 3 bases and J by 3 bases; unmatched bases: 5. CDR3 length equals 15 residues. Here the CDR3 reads CASSPPGQHNQPQHF. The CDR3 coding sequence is TGTGCCAGCTCACCCCCGGGACAGCACAATCAGCCCCAGCATTTT. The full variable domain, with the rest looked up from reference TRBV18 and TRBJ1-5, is NAGVMQNPRHLVRRRGQEARLRCSPMKGHSHVYWYRQLPEEGLKFMVYLQKENIIDESGMPKERFSAEFPKEGPSILRIQQVVRGDSAAYFCASSPPGQHNQPQHFGDGTRLSIL.

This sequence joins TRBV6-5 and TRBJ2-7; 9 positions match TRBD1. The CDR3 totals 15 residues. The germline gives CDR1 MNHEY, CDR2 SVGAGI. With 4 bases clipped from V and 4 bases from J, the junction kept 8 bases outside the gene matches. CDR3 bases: TGTGCCAGCAGTTTGACCGGGACAGGGCGATACGAGCAGTACTTC. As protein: CASSLTGTGRYEQYF.

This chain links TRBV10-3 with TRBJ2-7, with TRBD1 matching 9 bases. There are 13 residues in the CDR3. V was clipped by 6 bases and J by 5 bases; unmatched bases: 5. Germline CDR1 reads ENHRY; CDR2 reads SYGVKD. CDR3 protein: CAISQRDRDEQYF. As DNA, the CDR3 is TGTGCCATCAGCCAGAGGGACAGGGACGAGCAGTACTTC.

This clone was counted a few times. The CDR3, as DNA: TGTGCCAGCATCGGGGGAGGTAATCAGCCCCAGCATTTT. Protein sequence: CASIGGGNQPQHF. V gene TRBV6-5 combines with J gene TRBJ1-5; tentatively, D is TRBD1 (5 bases). Trimming left V 7 bases short and J 4 bases short, with 11 bases between. The CDR3 sequence is 13 residues long. Looked up from germline, CDR1 is MNHEY and CDR2 is SVGAGI.

CDR3 sequence reads: CSVATARSGANVLTF. In DNA, the CDR3 is TGCAGCGTTGCGACAGCCCGCTCTGGGGCCAACGTCCTGACTTTC. This rearrangement joins TRBV29-1 to TRBJ2-6; possibly TRBD1 for D (5 bases). V was shortened by 4 bases and J by 0 bases, with 10 bases between the two germline ends. The CDR3 is made up of 15 amino acids. The germline CDR1 and CDR2 sequences are SQVTM and ANQGSEA. Full variable domain (rest looked up from reference TRBV29-1 and TRBJ2-6): SAVISQKPSRDICQRGTSLTIQCQVDSQVTMMFWYRQQPGQSLTLIATANQGSEATYESGFVIDKFPISRPNLTFSTLTVSNMSPEDSSIYLCSVATARSGANVLTFGAGSRLTVL.

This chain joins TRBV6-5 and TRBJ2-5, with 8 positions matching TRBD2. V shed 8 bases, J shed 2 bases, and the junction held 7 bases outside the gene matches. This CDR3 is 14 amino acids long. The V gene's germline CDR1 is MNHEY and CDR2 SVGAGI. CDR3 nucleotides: TGTGCCAGCTGGGCTAGCGGGTTACAAGAGACCCAGTACTTC. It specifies CASWASGLQETQYF.

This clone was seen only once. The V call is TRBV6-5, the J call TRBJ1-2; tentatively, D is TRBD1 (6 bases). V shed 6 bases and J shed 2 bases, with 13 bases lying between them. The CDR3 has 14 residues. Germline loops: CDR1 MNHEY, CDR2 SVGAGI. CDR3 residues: CASRDRSRNYGYTF. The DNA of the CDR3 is TGTGCCAGCAGAGACAGGTCAAGAAACTATGGCTACACCTTC.

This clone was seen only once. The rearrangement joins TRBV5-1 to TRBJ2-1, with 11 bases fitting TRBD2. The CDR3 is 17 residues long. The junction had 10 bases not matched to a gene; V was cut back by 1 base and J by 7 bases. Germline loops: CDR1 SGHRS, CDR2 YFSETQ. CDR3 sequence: CASSLSGSGRERNEQFF. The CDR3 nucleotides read TGCGCCAGCAGCTTGTCCGGTAGCGGGAGGGAGCGAAATGAGCAGTTCTTC.

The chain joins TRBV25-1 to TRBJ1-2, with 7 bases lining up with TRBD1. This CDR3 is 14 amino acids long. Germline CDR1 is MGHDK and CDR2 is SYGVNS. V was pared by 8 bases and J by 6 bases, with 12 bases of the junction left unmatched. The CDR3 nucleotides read TGTGCCAGCGGAGAAGGGACAGCACAACATGGCTACACCTTC. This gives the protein CASGEGTAQHGYTF.

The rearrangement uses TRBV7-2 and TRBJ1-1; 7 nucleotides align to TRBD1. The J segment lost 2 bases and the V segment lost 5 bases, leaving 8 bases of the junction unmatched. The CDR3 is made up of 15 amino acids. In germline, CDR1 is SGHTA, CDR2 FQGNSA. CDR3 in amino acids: CASSPWGDRNTEAFF. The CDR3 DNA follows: TGTGCCAGCAGCCCATGGGGGGACAGAAACACTGAAGCTTTCTTT.

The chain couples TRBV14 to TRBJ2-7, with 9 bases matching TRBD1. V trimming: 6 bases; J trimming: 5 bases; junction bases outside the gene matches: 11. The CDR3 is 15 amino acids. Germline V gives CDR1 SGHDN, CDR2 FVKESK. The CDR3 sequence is CASRRTGQGIHEQYF. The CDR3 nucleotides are TGTGCCAGCAGACGAACGGGACAGGGAATCCACGAGCAGTACTTC.

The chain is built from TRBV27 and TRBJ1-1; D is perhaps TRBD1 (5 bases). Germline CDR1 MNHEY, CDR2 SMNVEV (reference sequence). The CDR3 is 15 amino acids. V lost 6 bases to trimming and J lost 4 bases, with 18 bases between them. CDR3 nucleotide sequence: TGTGCCAGCAGCCGGGCCCAGGGAAGAGTCACTGAAGCTTTCTTT. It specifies CASSRAQGRVTEAFF.

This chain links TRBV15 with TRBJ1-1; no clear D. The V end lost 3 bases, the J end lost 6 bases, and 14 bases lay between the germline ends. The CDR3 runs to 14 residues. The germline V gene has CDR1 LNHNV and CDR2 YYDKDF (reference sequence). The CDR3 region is CATSRDTGRAEAFF. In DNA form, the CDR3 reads TGTGCCACCAGCAGGGATACCGGGAGGGCTGAAGCTTTCTTT.

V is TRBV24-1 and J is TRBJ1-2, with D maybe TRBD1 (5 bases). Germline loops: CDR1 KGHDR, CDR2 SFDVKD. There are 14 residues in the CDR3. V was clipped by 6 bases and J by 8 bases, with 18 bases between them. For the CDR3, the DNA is TGTGCCACCAGTCCCGGGGGGGAGGCCGGCGGCTACACCTTC. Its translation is CATSPGGEAGGYTF.

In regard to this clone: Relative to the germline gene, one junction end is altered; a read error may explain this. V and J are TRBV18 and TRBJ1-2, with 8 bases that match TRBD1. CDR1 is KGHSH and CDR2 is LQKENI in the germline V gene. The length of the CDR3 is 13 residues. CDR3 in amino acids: CASSPGAGGKTSF. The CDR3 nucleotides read TGTGCCAGCTCACCAGGGGCAGGGGGCAAGACCAGCTTC.

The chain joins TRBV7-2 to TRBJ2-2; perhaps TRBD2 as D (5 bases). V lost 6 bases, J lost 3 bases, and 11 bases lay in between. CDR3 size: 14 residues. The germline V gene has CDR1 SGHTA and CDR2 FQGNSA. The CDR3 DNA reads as TGTGCCAGCAGAACTAGGGCCCACACCGGGGAGCTGTTTTTT. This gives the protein CASRTRAHTGELFF.

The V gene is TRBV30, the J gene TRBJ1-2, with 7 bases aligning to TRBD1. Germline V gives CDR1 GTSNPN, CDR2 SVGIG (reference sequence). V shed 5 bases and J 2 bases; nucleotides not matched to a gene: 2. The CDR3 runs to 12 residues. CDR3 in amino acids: CAWYRGNYGYTF. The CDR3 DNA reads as TGTGCCTGGTACAGGGGCAACTATGGCTACACCTTC.

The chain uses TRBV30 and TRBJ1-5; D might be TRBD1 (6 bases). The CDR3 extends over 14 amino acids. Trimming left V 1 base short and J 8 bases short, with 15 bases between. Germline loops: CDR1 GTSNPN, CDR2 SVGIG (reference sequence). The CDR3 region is CAWSATVSGEPQHF. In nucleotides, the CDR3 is TGTGCCTGGAGTGCGACAGTATCAGGGGAGCCCCAGCATTTT.

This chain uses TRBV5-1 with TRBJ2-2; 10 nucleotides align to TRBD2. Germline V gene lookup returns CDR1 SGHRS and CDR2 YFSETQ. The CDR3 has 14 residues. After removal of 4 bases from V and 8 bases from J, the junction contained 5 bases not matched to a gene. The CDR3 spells CASSSGRESGELFF. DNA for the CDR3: TGCGCCAGCAGCAGCGGGAGGGAGTCTGGGGAGCTGTTTTTT.

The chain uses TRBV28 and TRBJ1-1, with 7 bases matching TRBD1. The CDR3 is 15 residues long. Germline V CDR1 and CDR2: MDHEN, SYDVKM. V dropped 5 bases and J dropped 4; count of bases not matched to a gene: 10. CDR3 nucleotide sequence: TGTGCCAGCAGTGAAGGACAGGCGGTCCGCACTGAAGCTTTCTTT. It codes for CASSEGQAVRTEAFF.

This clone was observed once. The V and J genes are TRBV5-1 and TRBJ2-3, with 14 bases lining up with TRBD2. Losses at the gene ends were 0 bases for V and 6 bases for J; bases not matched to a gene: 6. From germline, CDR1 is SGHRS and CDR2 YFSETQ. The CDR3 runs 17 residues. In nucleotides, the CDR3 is TGCGCCAGCAGCTTGGGACTAGCGGGAGGGTTCTCGGATACGCAGTATTTT. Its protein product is CASSLGLAGGFSDTQYF.

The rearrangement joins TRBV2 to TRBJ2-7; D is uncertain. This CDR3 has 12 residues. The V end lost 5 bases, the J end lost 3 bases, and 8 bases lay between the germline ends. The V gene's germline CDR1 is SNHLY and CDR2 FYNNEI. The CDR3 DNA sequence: TGTGCCAGCAGTCCCCGGTTCTACGAGCAGTACTTC. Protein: CASSPRFYEQYF.